This T cell receptor (beta chain) was recovered during a study of blood T cells in healthy people across ages. A sample-barcoded 5' primer and a J-beta primer mix were used in a second PCR of roughly 7 to 11 cycles. TCRdb redid the calling of the 5' RACE reads with MiXCR, one entry per CDR3 protein. The sample lists around 710,000 distinct CDR3 sequences, approximately 43% seen once, with around 20% in the top ten. CDR1 and CDR2 (germline): MNHEY, SVGAGI. The CDR3 consists of 17 residues. V was clipped by 0 bases and J by 0 bases, with 12 bases between them. The chain has TRBV6-5 and TRBJ2-1; tentative D call: TRBD1 (6 bases). This receptor was obtained from a woman aged 60-75 years in good health. Material for sequencing was blood. The CDR3 DNA follows: TGTGCCAGCAGTTACTCGATCGGGACATTCTCCTACAATGAGCAGTTCTTC. Residues: CASSYSIGTFSYNEQFF.